Below, 10 T cell receptor beta chains from the same sample are listed, as sequenced in a study of blood T cell repertoires in COVID-19 (dated by TCRdb to the early 2020s). Receptors were amplified or captured by the immunoSEQ multiplex PCR assay. TCRdb mirrors the immuneACCESS table, restricted to in-frame sequences. Some clones are absent from its copies; in checked studies, under half trace to an unresolved V gene, and the reason for the others is unknown. The sample table lists 300,000 to 350,000 clones, approximately 89% of them with a count of one. The top ten constitute less than 3.5% of the sample. The material sequenced was peripheral blood. These receptors were obtained from a woman younger than 30 who had recovered from COVID-19.

V is TRBV9 and J is TRBJ2-5; possibly TRBD2 for D (6 bases). Trimming removed 3 bases from V and 5 bases from J, with 20 bases in between. The germline V gene has CDR1 SGDLS and CDR2 YYNGEE. This CDR3 spans 16 amino acids. The CDR3 spells CASSAFRASVVETQYF. For the CDR3, the DNA is TGTGCCAGCAGCGCCTTTAGGGCTAGCGTTGTGGAGACCCAGTACTTC.

The rearrangement links TRBV4-3 to TRBJ2-3; 8 positions agree with TRBD2. Per the germline V gene, CDR1 is LGHNA and CDR2 is YSLEER. Germline trimming cut 0 bases from V and 6 bases from J; bases unmatched to any gene: 5. The CDR3 totals 15 residues. CDR3 region: CASSQDGREVDTQYF. The CDR3 DNA is TGCGCCAGCAGCCAAGACGGGCGGGAGGTCGATACGCAGTATTTT.

This rearrangement joins TRBV6-2 or TRBV6-3 to TRBJ2-3; D remains ambiguous. The CDR3 length is 17 residues. From germline, CDR1 is MNHEY and CDR2 SVGEGT. V was shortened by 0 bases and J by 0 bases, with 13 bases between the two germline ends. The CDR3 loop is CASSYSTDATSTDTQYF. The CDR3 bases are TGTGCCAGCAGTTACTCGACTGACGCGACTAGCACAGATACGCAGTATTTT.

The gene calls are TRBV6-2 or TRBV6-3 and TRBJ2-7, with a possible D match to TRBD1 (5 bases). Germline values: CDR1 MNHEY, CDR2 SVGEGT. The CDR3 has 13 amino acids. V was trimmed by 5 bases and J by 6 bases, leaving 14 bases between them. CDR3 sequence (DNA): TGTGCCAGCAGTCCAACCCCGCAGGGCGAGCAGTACGTC. Its protein is CASSPTPQGEQYV.

This chain joins TRBV5-6 and TRBJ2-3, with 10 nucleotides matching TRBD2. The J segment lost 2 bases and the V segment lost 4 bases, leaving 7 bases of the junction unmatched. Germline CDR1 SGHDT, CDR2 YYEEEE. The CDR3 covers 16 residues. CDR3: CASSRGLAANTDTQYF. CDR3 sequence (DNA): TGTGCCAGCAGCCGAGGACTAGCGGCCAACACAGATACGCAGTATTTT.

The chain joins TRBV4-3 to TRBJ2-1; the match to TRBD2 covers 8 bases. The CDR3 spans 16 residues. Germline CDR1 and CDR2: LGHNA and YSLEER. The junction had 10 bases not matched to a gene; V was cut back by 0 bases and J by 9 bases. This CDR3 reads CASSQEEAGEGSEQFF. The CDR3 DNA follows: TGCGCCAGCAGCCAAGAGGAAGCGGGAGAAGGGAGTGAGCAGTTCTTC.

V and J are TRBV11-3 and TRBJ2-1; a possible D gene is TRBD1 (5 bases). The germline V gene encodes CDR1 SGHNT and CDR2 YENEEA. Trimming removed 0 bases at V and 2 bases at J, with 11 bases between. The CDR3 has 16 amino acids. CDR3 nucleotide sequence: TGTGCCAGCAGCTTAGAAAGGGCAGGGCCCTACAATGAGCAGTTCTTC. It codes for CASSLERAGPYNEQFF.

The rearrangement links TRBV5-4 to TRBJ2-3, with TRBD2 matching over 11 bases. The CDR3 sequence is 16 residues long. The V segment lost 0 bases and the J segment 1 base; nucleotides outside the gene matches: 1. The germline V gene encodes CDR1 SGHNT and CDR2 YYREEE (reference sequence). This chain's CDR3 is CASSLVSGGGTDTQYF. The CDR3, as DNA: TGTGCCAGCAGCTTGGTTAGCGGGGGGGGCACAGATACGCAGTATTTT. Using reference TRBV5-4 and TRBJ2-3 for the parts outside the CDR3, the full variable domain is ETGVTQSPTHLIKTRGQQVTLRCSSQSGHNTVSWYQQALGQGPQFIFQYYREEENGRGNFPPRFSGLQFPNYSSELNVNALELDDSALYLCASSLVSGGGTDTQYFGPGTRLTVL.

This clone was detected once. The CDR3 loop is CASSRPGVQETQYF. The CDR3 region has the DNA TGCGCCAGCAGCCGTCCAGGGGTCCAAGAGACCCAGTACTTC. The chain joins TRBV5-1 to TRBJ2-5, with D possibly being TRBD1 (6 bases). V lost 4 bases, J lost 1 base, and 11 bases lay in between. Germline CDR1 and CDR2: SGHRS and YFSETQ. The CDR3 is 14 residues long.

The DNA for the CDR3 is TGTGCCAGCCGAGCCCCGGGGGGTCATTCACCCCTCCACTTT. Protein product: CASRAPGGHSPLHF. This chain links TRBV6-5 with TRBJ1-6; possible D gene TRBD1, 5 bases. Germline CDR1 reads MNHEY; CDR2 reads SVGAGI. There are 14 residues in the CDR3. Trimming removed 8 bases from V and 8 bases from J, with 16 bases in between.